These T cell receptor beta chains were read from a single sample in a study of radiotherapy plus CTLA-4 blockade in lung cancer. The repertoire was sequenced with immunoSEQ multiplex PCR; TCRdb's copy has only in-frame clones and lacks some. The sample lists 53,000 or so clones, more than 70% occurring once. This material consisted of peripheral blood, taken from a patient treated with radiotherapy plus ipilimumab. These TCRs come from a human donor with non-small cell lung cancer whose response to radiotherapy plus ipilimumab could not be evaluated. Each CDR3 is given with its conserved first and last residue. D genes are given only for firm matches. Size values are once, few and many counts, or a class for expanded clones, and some rows have none.

>TRBJ1-1|once|NA|TRBV28
CASSLRRGEAFF
TGTGCCAGCAGCCTACGACGGGGTGAAGCTTTCTTT
>TRBJ2-1|NA|TRBD2|TRBV27
CASSFSGWGNEQFF
TGTGCCAGCAGTTTTAGCGGGTGGGGCAATGAGCAGTTCTTC
>TRBJ2-7|NA|TRBD1|TRBV5-1
CASSLTGAYEQYF
TGCGCCAGCAGCTTGACAGGGGCCTACGAGCAGTACTTC
>TRBJ2-7|many|TRBD1|TRBV6-5
CASLRQGSTYEQYF
TGTGCCAGCCTGAGACAGGGAAGTACCTACGAGCAGTACTTC
>TRBJ2-7|once|NA|TRBV7-9
CASSLGIYYEQYF
TGTGCCAGCAGCTTAGGCATCTACTACGAGCAGTACTTC
>TRBJ1-2|NA|NA|TRBV2
CASSETSYGYTF
TGTGCCAGCAGTGAAACAAGCTATGGCTACACCTTC
>TRBJ2-1|few|NA|TRBV15
CATSRISGVGNEQFF
TGTGCCACCAGCAGAATTTCAGGGGTTGGAAATGAGCAGTTCTTC
>TRBJ2-7|NA|NA|TRBV5-1
CASSTGGPGEQYF
TGCGCCAGCAGTACGGGGGGCCCCGGCGAGCAGTACTTC
>TRBJ2-3|NA|TRBD1|TRBV11-2
CASSGRTGPTDTQYF
TGTGCCAGCAGCGGACGGACAGGGCCCACAGATACGCAGTATTTT
>TRBJ2-7|NA|TRBD1|TRBV5-1
CASSYGTGNYEQYF
TGCGCCAGCAGCTACGGGACAGGGAATTACGAGCAGTACTTC
>TRBJ2-2|NA|TRBD2|TRBV9
CASSVSLQRGDTGELFF
TGTGCCAGCAGCGTATCACTTCAGCGGGGGGACACCGGGGAGCTGTTTTTT
>TRBJ2-7|NA|TRBD2|TRBV7-2
CASSPLAGGLDEQYF
TGTGCCAGCAGCCCCTTAGCGGGGGGCCTTGACGAGCAGTACTTC
>TRBJ2-1|NA|NA|TRBV7-9
CASSPQASYNEQFF
TGTGCCAGCAGTCCACAGGCCTCCTACAATGAGCAGTTCTTC
>TRBJ1-2|NA|NA|TRBV4-1
CASSQEQEGGWGYTF
TGCGCCAGCAGCCAAGAACAGGAGGGGGGGTGGGGCTACACCTTC
>TRBJ2-5|NA|TRBD2|TRBV11-2
CASAPLRAGGQETQYF
TGTGCCAGCGCTCCCCTCAGGGCGGGGGGGCAAGAGACCCAGTACTTC
>TRBJ2-7|NA|NA|TRBV2
CASTWRDYEQYF
TGTGCCAGCACATGGCGGGACTACGAGCAGTACTTC